Below, 17 T cell receptor beta chains from the same sample are listed, as sequenced in a study of OX40 agonist ivuxolimab in advanced cancers. TCRdb keeps only in-frame clones here, not all; method: immunoSEQ multiplex PCR. The sample shows about 22,000 clones, over 80% of them seen only once. The sample here was CD4+ or CD8+ T cells sorted from blood, taken in a trial of the OX40 agonist ivuxolimab. The receptors originated from an adult with an advanced solid tumor such as melanoma, head and neck, liver or kidney cancer.

The V call is TRBV7-9, the J call TRBJ1-3; D is possibly TRBD1 (6 bases). The CDR3 is made up of 15 amino acids. V lost 3 bases to trimming and J lost 5 bases, with 14 bases between them. Germline-derived CDR1 and CDR2 are SEHNR and FQNEAQ (reference sequence). Here the CDR3 reads CASSFTGTSRNTIYF. The CDR3 DNA reads TGTGCCAGCAGCTTCACCGGGACATCAAGAAACACCATATATTTT. Full variable domain (rest looked up from reference TRBV7-9 and TRBJ1-3): DTGVSQNPRHKITKRGQNVTFRCDPISEHNRLYWYRQTLGQGPEFLTYFQNEAQLEKSRLLSDRFSAERPKGSFSTLEIQRTEQGDSAMYLCASSFTGTSRNTIYFGEGSWLTVV.

V is TRBV6-6 and J is TRBJ1-2; D perhaps matches TRBD1 (5 bases). The germline gives CDR1 MNHNY, CDR2 SVGAGI (reference sequence). The V gene lost 2 bases and the J gene lost 3 bases, with 10 bases spanning the gap. The CDR3 is 14 residues long. The CDR3 loop is CASSYQQVDYGYTF. The CDR3 bases are TGTGCCAGCAGTTACCAACAGGTTGACTATGGCTACACCTTC.

V is TRBV11-3 and J is TRBJ2-7; D gene unclear. CDR1 and CDR2 from the germline V gene are SGHNT and YENEEA. The CDR3 extends over 15 amino acids. V lost 2 bases and J 7 bases, leaving 18 bases between the germline ends. In DNA, the CDR3 is TGTGCCAGCAGCTTAAGGGCAGATACCTTGCGAGAGCAGTACTTC. Residues: CASSLRADTLREQYF.

This chain connects TRBV9 to TRBJ2-7, with TRBD2 identical over 14 bases. Unmatched junction bases numbered 6, after V lost 4 bases and J lost 6 bases. The CDR3 length is 15 residues. Germline CDR1 is SGDLS and CDR2 is YYNGEE. For the CDR3, the DNA is TGTGCCAGCAGCCCTCGACTAGCGGGGGGGCTCGAGCAGTACTTC. Amino acids: CASSPRLAGGLEQYF.

The chain uses TRBV7-9 and TRBJ2-7; the D gene is possibly TRBD1 (6 bases). The CDR3 is 15 residues long. Germline CDR1 reads SEHNR; CDR2 reads FQNEAQ (reference sequence). The V end was cut by 4 bases, the J end by 0 bases, with 13 bases between. The CDR3, as DNA: TGTGCCAGCAGCTCACCTCAGGGGATCTCCTACGAGCAGTACTTC. Protein sequence: CASSSPQGISYEQYF.

The genes are TRBV5-5 and TRBJ1-1; D is possibly TRBD1 (5 bases). CDR1 and CDR2 (germline): SGHKS, YYEKEE (reference sequence). The CDR3 totals 16 residues. Trimming took 0 bases from V and 6 from J, leaving 18 bases between them. The CDR3 DNA follows: TGTGCCAGCAGCTTGGCTCTAGGGGCCGGGAGGCCTGAAGCTTTCTTT. Translated, it gives CASSLALGAGRPEAFF.

The chain links TRBV11-2 to TRBJ1-4, with 7 positions matching TRBD1. Germline V gene sequence: CDR1 SGHAT, CDR2 FQNNGV. The CDR3 runs 15 residues. V lost 4 bases and J lost 0; bases outside the gene matches: 2. The CDR3 loop reads CASSWQGATNEKLFF. The DNA of the CDR3 is TGTGCCAGCAGCTGGCAGGGGGCAACTAATGAAAAACTGTTTTTT.

The chain couples TRBV19 to TRBJ1-5; the D gene is possibly TRBD1 (6 bases). CDR1 LNHDA and CDR2 SQIVND come from the germline V gene (reference sequence). There are 15 residues in the CDR3. The V end lost 2 bases, the J end lost 1 base, and 9 bases lay between the germline ends. The CDR3 region is CASSIRQVSNQPQHF. The CDR3 DNA is TGTGCCAGTAGTATAAGACAGGTCAGCAATCAGCCCCAGCATTTT.

Only one count was recorded for this clone. V and J are TRBV27 and TRBJ2-1; maybe TRBD2 (5 bases). V gave up 5 bases and J gave up 3 bases, with 14 bases separating them. The CDR3 covers 15 residues. Per germline, CDR1 MNHEY and CDR2 SMNVEV (reference sequence). CDR3 loop: CASSLAFEGYNEQFF. CDR3 sequence (DNA): TGTGCCAGCAGTCTTGCCTTCGAGGGCTACAATGAGCAGTTCTTC.

The rearrangement uses TRBV6-6 and TRBJ2-7; the match to TRBD1 covers 8 bases. Unmatched junction bases numbered 6, after V lost 5 bases and J lost 3 bases. The CDR3 spans 14 residues. Germline assignment: CDR1 MNHNY and CDR2 SVGAGI (reference sequence). The DNA for the CDR3 is TGTGCCAGCAGTACGACAGGGGAGGACTACGAGCAGTACTTC. Translating it yields CASSTTGEDYEQYF.

This chain uses TRBV2 with TRBJ2-7; D not resolved. The CDR3 has 14 residues. The V gene lost 6 bases and the J gene lost 0 bases, with 12 bases spanning the gap. CDR1 SNHLY and CDR2 FYNNEI come from the germline V gene. The CDR3, as DNA: TGTGCCAGCAGGTCTGGACGGAGCTCCTACGAGCAGTACTTC. Translated: CASRSGRSSYEQYF.

The V and J genes are TRBV25-1 and TRBJ1-1; D is unclear. This CDR3 has 12 amino acids. CDR1 is MGHDK and CDR2 is SYGVNS in the germline V gene. Trimming shortened V by 7 bases and J by 5 bases, and 11 bases separated the two germline ends. The DNA of the CDR3 is TGTGCCAGCATGGCCGGTTGGACTGAAGCTTTCTTT. This gives the protein CASMAGWTEAFF.

The J gene is TRBJ2-1, the V gene TRBV7-6; TRBD2 aligns across 10 bases. The germline CDR1 and CDR2 sequences are SGHVS and FNYEAQ. CDR3 size: 17 residues. The junction had 12 bases not matched to a gene; V was cut back by 1 base and J by 9 bases. CDR3 sequence: CASSLVVAGGTLGEQFF. The CDR3 nucleotides read TGTGCCAGCAGCTTAGTGGTAGCGGGAGGTACCTTGGGTGAGCAGTTCTTC.

CDR3 protein: CASSPREQFF. CDR3 sequence (DNA): TGTGCCAGCAGCCCCAGGGAGCAGTTCTTC. The chain uses TRBV9 and TRBJ2-1, with D uncertain. The V end lost 4 bases, the J end lost 10 bases, and 6 bases lay between the germline ends. CDR3 size: 10 residues. Germline V lookup: CDR1 SGDLS, CDR2 YYNGEE.

The chain couples TRBV11-2 to TRBJ1-2; D possibly corresponds to TRBD1 (5 bases). Germline V gene data show CDR1 as SGHAT and CDR2 as FQNNGV. CDR3 length: 15 amino acids. Trimming shortened V by 5 bases and J by 4 bases, and 17 bases separated the two germline ends. CDR3 protein: CASSPTSPGTYGYTF. CDR3 nucleotide sequence: TGTGCCAGCAGCCCTACGTCACCGGGGACCTATGGCTACACCTTC.

The chain carries TRBV27 and TRBJ1-1; D perhaps matches TRBD1 (5 bases). The CDR3 runs to 14 residues. Deletions cut 3 bases from V and 0 bases from J, with 8 bases between. Germline CDR1 and CDR2: MNHEY and SMNVEV (reference sequence). The CDR3 is CASSFWGVNTEAFF. DNA for the CDR3: TGTGCCAGCAGTTTCTGGGGGGTGAACACTGAAGCTTTCTTT.

This chain links TRBV4-1 with TRBJ1-1, with D uncertain. Germline V lookup: CDR1 MGHRA, CDR2 YSYEKL. Trimming removed 1 base at V and 4 bases at J, with 7 bases between. The CDR3 runs to 13 residues. In nucleotides, the CDR3 is TGCGCCAGCAGCCAAGTAGAAGGCACTGAAGCTTTCTTT. This gives the protein CASSQVEGTEAFF.